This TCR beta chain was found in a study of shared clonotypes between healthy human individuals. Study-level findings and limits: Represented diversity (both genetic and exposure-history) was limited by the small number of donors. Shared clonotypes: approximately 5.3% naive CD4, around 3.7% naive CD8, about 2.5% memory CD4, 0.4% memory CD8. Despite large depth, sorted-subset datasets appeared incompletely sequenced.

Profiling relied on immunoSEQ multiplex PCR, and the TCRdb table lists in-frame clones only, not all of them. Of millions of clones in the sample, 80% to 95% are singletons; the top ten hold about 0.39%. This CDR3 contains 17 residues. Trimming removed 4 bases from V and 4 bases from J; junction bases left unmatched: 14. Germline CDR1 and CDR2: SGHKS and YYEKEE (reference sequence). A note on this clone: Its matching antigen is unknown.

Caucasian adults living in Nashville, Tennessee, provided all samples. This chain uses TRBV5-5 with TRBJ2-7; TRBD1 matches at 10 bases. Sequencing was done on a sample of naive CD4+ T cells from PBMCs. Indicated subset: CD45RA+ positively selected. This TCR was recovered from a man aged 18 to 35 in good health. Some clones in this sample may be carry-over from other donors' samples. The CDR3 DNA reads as TGTGCCAGCAGCCCCAGGACAGGGGGTTGGGTTGCTTACGAGCAGTACTTC. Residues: CASSPRTGGWVAYEQYF.